These 10 T cell receptor beta chains were all obtained from the same sample, sequenced in a study of cytomegalovirus exposure and HLA in healthy donors (dated by TCRdb to about 2017). Library construction relied on the immunoSEQ multiplex PCR assay. The multiplex PCR relied on a mix of 60 forward primers for TCR Vbeta segments and 13 reverse primers for TCR Jbeta segments. TCRdb took over this immuneACCESS table, retaining in-frame rearrangements with V and J assigned. Such tables are incomplete; in checked studies, under half of the missing clones stem from an unresolved V gene, and the remainder is unexplained. Counted in this sample were roughly 87,000 clones; 70% to 75% of them appeared once. Clones ranked in the top ten supply around 3.9% of the sample. The sequencing input was PBMCs. Receptor source: a man in his fifties or sixties in good health and CMV-seronegative.

V and J are TRBV25-1 and TRBJ2-7, with D unresolved. Germline CDR1 and CDR2: MGHDK and SYGVNS. The CDR3 is made up of 15 amino acids. With 5 bases removed from V and 0 bases from J, the gap between germline ends came to 14 bases. The CDR3 is CASSPPSAYSYEQYF. As DNA, the CDR3 is TGTGCCAGCAGTCCCCCCTCAGCGTACTCCTACGAGCAGTACTTC.

Worth noting for this clone: The identical CDR3 is also encoded by other nucleotide sequences in the sample. The chain joins TRBV6-5 to TRBJ1-5, with D unresolved. This CDR3 region has 14 residues. Germline V gene sequence: CDR1 MNHEY, CDR2 SVGAGI. Trimming left V 4 bases short and J 7 bases short, with 14 bases between. The CDR3 is CASSLQGGGQPQHF. The CDR3 DNA is TGTGCCAGCAGTTTACAAGGAGGTGGCCAGCCCCAGCATTTT.

The CDR3 sequence is CASSPGTSTEQYF. In DNA form, the CDR3 reads TGTGCCAGCAGTCCCGGGACTTCGACGGAACAGTACTTC. The rearrangement joins TRBV6-5 to TRBJ2-7; D perhaps matches TRBD2 (6 bases). Trimming took off 5 bases at V and 10 bases at J, with 18 bases between the two ends. The germline V gene encodes CDR1 MNHEY and CDR2 SVGAGI. CDR3 length: 13 amino acids.

The V gene is TRBV6-5, the J gene TRBJ1-2, with a tentative D call TRBD1 (6 bases). V was cut by 6 bases and J by 4 bases, with 15 bases left in between. Germline lookup yields CDR1 MNHEY and CDR2 SVGAGI. This CDR3 contains 14 residues. The CDR3 region has the DNA TGTGCCAGCAGGCCTCGACAGGAAGGCTATGGCTACACCTTC. Its translation: CASRPRQEGYGYTF.

A few counts support this clone. The CDR3 loop reads CASSGSTTSGGARSYNEQFF. The CDR3 DNA sequence: TGTGCCAGCAGCGGCTCGACGACTAGCGGGGGCGCAAGGTCCTACAATGAGCAGTTCTTC. V is TRBV7-6 and J is TRBJ2-1; 12 positions match TRBD2. The germline gives CDR1 SGHVS, CDR2 FNYEAQ. Unmatched junction bases numbered 15, after V lost 5 bases and J lost 1 base. The CDR3 loop spans 20 amino acids. The full variable domain, in which reference TRBV7-6 and TRBJ2-1 provide the parts outside the CDR3, is GAGVSQSPRYKVTKRGQDVALRCDPISGHVSLYWYRQALGQGPEFLTYFNYEAQQDKSGLPNDRFSAERPEGSISTLTIQRTEQRDSAMYRCASSGSTTSGGARSYNEQFFGPGTRLTVL.

This clone has more than one count but fewer than ten. The gene calls are TRBV7-9 and TRBJ2-2, with 7 nucleotides matching TRBD1. CDR3 length: 17 residues. The germline CDR1 and CDR2 sequences are SEHNR and FQNEAQ (reference sequence). V shed 5 bases and J 1 base; nucleotides not matched to a gene: 10. CDR3: CASSQNRGAGNTGELFF. The DNA for the CDR3 is TGTGCCAGCAGCCAAAACAGGGGCGCGGGGAACACCGGGGAGCTGTTTTTT.

J is TRBJ2-1 and V is TRBV25-1; 8 bases line up with TRBD1. J was trimmed by 2 bases and V by 8 bases; bases with no gene match: 5. Germline V gives CDR1 MGHDK, CDR2 SYGVNS. There are 14 residues in the CDR3. This CDR3 is CASVGQAPYNEQFF. DNA for the CDR3: TGTGCCAGCGTGGGACAGGCCCCCTACAATGAGCAGTTCTTC.

The chain joins TRBV6-5 to TRBJ1-5; tentative D call: TRBD1 (6 bases). V lost 5 bases, J lost 4 bases, and 12 bases lay in between. The CDR3 covers 14 residues. Germline loops: CDR1 MNHEY, CDR2 SVGAGI. The CDR3 spells CASSERQGNQPQHF. The CDR3 DNA reads as TGTGCCAGCAGTGAACGGCAGGGGAATCAGCCCCAGCATTTT.

Many counts were recorded for this clone. The chain links TRBV7-9 to TRBJ2-1; 7 bases match TRBD2. V trimming: 6 bases; J trimming: 6 bases; junction bases outside the gene matches: 8. The CDR3 is 14 amino acids. Germline V gives CDR1 SEHNR, CDR2 FQNEAQ (reference sequence). CDR3 DNA: TGTGCCAGCAGGGTGGGGGGGAGCGGCAATGAGCAGTTCTTC. Encoded protein: CASRVGGSGNEQFF.

This chain connects TRBV12-5 to TRBJ1-2; D is unresolved. Germline CDR1 and CDR2: LGHNT and FRNRAP. V lost 6 bases and J 0 bases, leaving 17 bases between the germline ends. The CDR3 extends over 16 amino acids. Written as DNA, the CDR3 is TGTGCTAGTGGCTCACCTTTGAGGGCTGCTAACTATGGCTACACCTTC. As protein: CASGSPLRAANYGYTF.